These 26 T cell receptor beta chains originate from one sample sequenced in a study of shared clonotypes between healthy human individuals. Sequenced by immunoSEQ multiplex PCR; TCRdb stores in-frame clones only, minus some. The sample lists roughly 1,800,000 clones; approximately 95% were seen once. The naive CD8 fraction comprised CD45RO-negative cells positively selected for CCR7 and excluded terminally differentiated effector memory CD45RA+ cells. Sequenced: naive CD8+ T cells sorted from blood. The source of these receptors is a man younger than 35 in good health.

The chain uses TRBV5-8 and TRBJ2-7; D uncertain. In germline, CDR1 is SGHTS, CDR2 YDEGEE. V was shortened by 0 bases and J by 6 bases, with 16 bases between the two germline ends. The CDR3 runs to 15 residues. The CDR3 region is CASSLVGDLMGEQYF. CDR3 bases: TGTGCCAGCAGCTTGGTTGGGGATTTGATGGGCGAGCAGTACTTC.

This chain joins TRBV7-9 and TRBJ1-4; weak D call: TRBD1 (6 bases). This CDR3 comprises 15 residues. The V gene's germline CDR1 is SEHNR and CDR2 FQNEAQ (reference sequence). The V end was cut by 5 bases, the J end by 10 bases, with 20 bases between. The CDR3 coding sequence is TGTGCCAGCAGCCCTTCGGAGGGGGTTATAGGAAAACTGTTTTTT. Protein product: CASSPSEGVIGKLFF.

The chain joins TRBV21-1 to TRBJ2-7; the D segment call TRBD2 is taken from the table without a DNA check. TRBV21-1 counts as a pseudogene. The CDR3 covers 15 residues. The CDR3 here is CASSKESERPYEQYF. For the CDR3, the DNA is TGTGCCAGCAGCAAAGAGTCGGAGCGACCCTACGAGCAGTACTTC.

V gene TRBV9 combines with J gene TRBJ2-3, with 8 positions matching TRBD1. V dropped 0 bases and J dropped 5; count of bases not matched to a gene: 5. Germline V lookup: CDR1 SGDLS, CDR2 YYNGEE. The length of the CDR3 is 15 residues. The CDR3 DNA reads as TGTGCCAGCAGCGTAGTGGGGACAGGACGAGATACGCAGTATTTT. Its protein product is CASSVVGTGRDTQYF. Full variable domain (remainder filled in from reference TRBV9 and TRBJ2-3): DSGVTQTPKHLITATGQRVTLRCSPRSGDLSVYWYQQSLDQGLQFLIQYYNGEERAKGNILERFSAQQFPDLHSELNLSSLELGDSALYFCASSVVGTGRDTQYFGPGTRLTVL.

The J gene is TRBJ1-2, the V gene TRBV30; D possibly corresponds to TRBD1 (6 bases). Between the trimmed V and J ends, which lost 2 bases and 2 bases, there was a span of 15 bases. Germline lookup yields CDR1 GTSNPN and CDR2 SVGIG (reference sequence). This CDR3 contains 15 residues. CDR3 in amino acids: CAWSKAGAMNYGYTF. DNA of the CDR3: TGTGCCTGGAGTAAAGCAGGGGCTATGAACTATGGCTACACCTTC.

The chain employs TRBV27 and TRBJ1-1; TRBD1 aligns across 11 bases. V dropped 6 bases and J dropped 4; count of bases not matched to a gene: 7. The CDR3 is made up of 15 amino acids. Germline CDR1 is MNHEY and CDR2 is SMNVEV (reference sequence). In DNA form, the CDR3 reads TGTGCCAGCAGGGACGGGACAGGGGGAAGCACTGAAGCTTTCTTT. Translating gives CASRDGTGGSTEAFF.

This chain uses TRBV4-3 with TRBJ1-2; no firm D call. Germline V gives CDR1 LGHNA, CDR2 YSLEER. The CDR3 consists of 15 residues. V lost 0 bases and J 4 bases, leaving 12 bases between the germline ends. For the CDR3, the DNA is TGCGCCAGCAGCCAAGATCGAACAGCTTTCTATGGCTACACCTTC. Translated, it gives CASSQDRTAFYGYTF.

The chain recombines TRBV2 with TRBJ2-7; TRBD1 agrees at 7 bases. The CDR3 consists of 13 residues. CDR1 is SNHLY and CDR2 is FYNNEI in the germline V gene. V lost 10 bases to trimming and J lost 0 bases; unmatched junction nucleotides: 6. The chain's CDR3 is CATGQRYSYEQYF. The DNA of the CDR3 is TGTGCCACGGGACAGAGATACTCCTACGAGCAGTACTTC.

The chain joins TRBV19 to TRBJ1-6; tentatively, D is TRBD1 (5 bases). The CDR3 runs to 17 residues. V was pared by 4 bases and J by 4 bases, with 17 bases between. Germline values: CDR1 LNHDA, CDR2 SQIVND (reference sequence). The CDR3 sequence: CASSNFLGQGYNSPLHF. CDR3 DNA: TGTGCCAGTAGTAACTTCTTGGGGCAGGGATATAATTCACCCCTCCACTTT.

The V and J genes are TRBV6-6 and TRBJ1-2; no firm D call. The CDR3 consists of 12 residues. V was clipped by 6 bases and J by 0 bases, with 5 bases between them. From germline, CDR1 is MNHNY and CDR2 SVGAGI (reference sequence). Here the CDR3 DNA reads TGTGCCAGCAGCAGGTCTAACTATGGCTACACCTTC. Amino acids: CASSRSNYGYTF.

J is TRBJ2-7 and V is TRBV19; 13 nucleotides match TRBD2. The germline CDR1 and CDR2 sequences are LNHDA and SQIVND (reference sequence). The CDR3 has 20 residues. V gave up 3 bases and J gave up 1 base; unmatched junction bases: 15. CDR3 coding DNA: TGTGCCAGTAGTATCACCCCGGGACTAGCGGGAAACATTCCATCCTACGAGCAGTACTTC. The encoded protein is CASSITPGLAGNIPSYEQYF. The full variable domain, its missing parts supplied by reference TRBV19 and TRBJ2-7, is DGGITQSPKYLFRKEGQNVTLSCEQNLNHDAMYWYRQDPGQGLRLIYYSQIVNDFQKGDIAEGYSVSREKKESFPLTVTSAQKNPTAFYLCASSITPGLAGNIPSYEQYFGPGTRLTVT.

CDR3: CASSLVAGQASYEQYF. CDR3 nucleotides: TGTGCCAGCAGCTTAGTTGCGGGACAGGCGTCCTACGAGCAGTACTTC. This rearrangement joins TRBV11-2 to TRBJ2-7; 8 bases are shared with TRBD1. Germline CDR1 SGHAT, CDR2 FQNNGV. After removal of 1 base from V and 1 base from J, the junction contained 6 bases not matched to a gene. This CDR3 contains 16 residues.

Regarding this clone: The sample holds other DNA sequences that translate to the same CDR3. V and J are TRBV6-5 and TRBJ2-7, with 7 bases fitting TRBD1. V lost 0 bases, J lost 1 base, and 6 bases stayed unmatched. CDR3 length equals 16 residues. Germline V CDR1 and CDR2: MNHEY, SVGAGI. CDR3 nucleotide sequence: TGTGCCAGCAGTTACTCGTCGGGACAGACTTCCTACGAGCAGTACTTC. Amino acids: CASSYSSGQTSYEQYF.

The V call is TRBV15, the J call TRBJ2-1; 8 bases align to TRBD2. V lost 0 bases and J lost 8; bases outside the gene matches: 6. The CDR3 has 15 amino acids. The germline gives CDR1 LNHNV, CDR2 YYDKDF (reference sequence). The CDR3 DNA reads as TGTGCCACCAGCAGAGACCCAGCGGGAGCCCATGAGCAGTTCTTC. It is translated as CATSRDPAGAHEQFF.

Comment on this clone: Other DNA sequences from this sample encode an identical CDR3 as well. V is TRBV27 and J is TRBJ2-7, with D possibly TRBD1 on 5 matching bases. Trimming left V 2 bases short and J 1 base short, with 9 bases between. The CDR3 extends over 14 amino acids. Germline CDR1 reads MNHEY; CDR2 reads SMNVEV (reference sequence). CDR3 DNA sequence: TGTGCCAGCAGTTTAGGGGCAGGGTCCTACGAGCAGTACTTC. The encoded protein is CASSLGAGSYEQYF.

The chain uses TRBV30 and TRBJ1-1, with 10 positions matching TRBD1. The V gene end was trimmed by 2 bases and the J gene end by 1 base; junction bases not matched to a gene: 13. The CDR3 sequence is 18 residues long. From germline, CDR1 is GTSNPN and CDR2 SVGIG (reference sequence). DNA for the CDR3: TGTGCCTGGAGTATTACCTTCGAGACAGGGGGCAGGAACACTGAAGCTTTCTTT. It yields the protein CAWSITFETGGRNTEAFF.

This rearrangement joins TRBV29-1 to TRBJ2-7; 9 bases fit TRBD1. V lost 4 bases and J lost 3; bases outside the gene matches: 10. The CDR3 contains 15 residues. The germline V gene has CDR1 SQVTM and CDR2 ANQGSEA. CDR3: CSVGAWTGVNYEQYF. DNA for the CDR3: TGCAGCGTTGGGGCTTGGACAGGGGTAAACTACGAGCAGTACTTC.

The chain employs TRBV19 and TRBJ1-5; D is uncertain. Trimming removed 7 bases from V and 6 bases from J, with 10 bases in between. Germline loops: CDR1 LNHDA, CDR2 SQIVND (reference sequence). This CDR3 is built from 12 residues. In nucleotides, the CDR3 is TGTGCCAGTACCACCAAGGGTCAGCCCCAGCATTTT. Translation: CASTTKGQPQHF.

The V gene is TRBV28, the J gene TRBJ1-1; possibly TRBD1 for D (5 bases). The germline V gene encodes CDR1 MDHEN and CDR2 SYDVKM. The CDR3 length is 12 residues. V was shortened by 5 bases and J by 6 bases, with 10 bases between the two germline ends. CDR3 DNA: TGTGCCAGCAGTACGACAGCCTCTGAAGCTTTCTTT. Residues: CASSTTASEAFF.

In the case of this clone: At the DNA level, this CDR3 is encoded by other sequences in the same sample as well. This sequence joins TRBV9 and TRBJ2-7; TRBD2 is a possible D gene (6 bases). V was pared by 3 bases and J by 3 bases, with 13 bases between. Looked up from germline, CDR1 is SGDLS and CDR2 is YYNGEE. This CDR3 contains 14 residues. CDR3 amino acids: CASSAGTVGYEQYF. The CDR3 DNA is TGTGCCAGCAGCGCCGGGACTGTCGGCTACGAGCAGTACTTC. Complete variable domain (other parts from reference TRBV9 and TRBJ2-7): DSGVTQTPKHLITATGQRVTLRCSPRSGDLSVYWYQQSLDQGLQFLIQYYNGEERAKGNILERFSAQQFPDLHSELNLSSLELGDSALYFCASSAGTVGYEQYFGPGTRLTVT.

The chain is built from TRBV7-9 and TRBJ2-7; a weak D match, TRBD2 (5 bases). V was trimmed by 0 bases and J by 7 bases, leaving 10 bases between them. The CDR3 covers 13 residues. Germline CDR1 reads SEHNR; CDR2 reads FQNEAQ (reference sequence). The CDR3 sequence is CASSLALGEEQYF. The CDR3 DNA sequence: TGTGCCAGCAGCTTAGCGCTCGGGGAAGAGCAGTACTTC.

The chain combines TRBV4-3 with TRBJ2-7, with D unresolved. V gave up 1 base and J gave up 3 bases, with 10 bases separating them. The CDR3 is made up of 14 amino acids. The germline V gene has CDR1 LGHNA and CDR2 YSLEER. The CDR3 DNA reads TGCGCCAGCAGCCAAGGCAGGTTAGACTACGAGCAGTACTTC. As protein: CASSQGRLDYEQYF.

V and J are TRBV5-4 and TRBJ2-1; D remains unclear. V lost 1 base and J 7 bases, leaving 6 bases between the germline ends. Germline V gene data show CDR1 as SGHNT and CDR2 as YYREEE (reference sequence). The CDR3 contains 12 residues. The DNA of the CDR3 is TGTGCCAGCAGCTTGTCGACAAATGAGCAGTTCTTC. Amino acids: CASSLSTNEQFF.

This chain connects TRBV29-1 to TRBJ1-5; D ambiguous. From germline, CDR1 is SQVTM and CDR2 ANQGSEA. With 1 base removed from V and 3 bases from J, the gap between germline ends came to 4 bases. CDR3 length equals 12 residues. The CDR3 DNA reads as TGCAGCGTTGAAGGGGACAATCAGCCCCAGCATTTT. Translation gives CSVEGDNQPQHF.

The genes are TRBV7-9 and TRBJ2-3; 10 nucleotides line up with TRBD2. This CDR3 is built from 16 residues. Unmatched junction bases numbered 9, after V lost 6 bases and J lost 3 bases. CDR1 is SEHNR, CDR2 FQNEAQ, per germline (reference sequence). The CDR3 loop is CASRPGLAKRTDTQYF. CDR3 in DNA: TGTGCCAGCAGACCGGGACTAGCGAAAAGGACAGATACGCAGTATTTT.

The chain combines TRBV9 with TRBJ2-1; D may be TRBD2 (5 bases). This CDR3 has 14 residues. CDR1 and CDR2 (germline): SGDLS, YYNGEE. The V end lost 0 bases, the J end lost 8 bases, and 12 bases lay between the germline ends. The CDR3 DNA reads TGTGCCAGCAGCGTAGGCGGGTCCAGCTATGAGCAGTTCTTC. Residues: CASSVGGSSYEQFF.